These 11 T cell receptor beta chains share one sample of origin, sequenced in a study of tumor and adjacent non-tumor tissue in lung cancer. RNA was extracted from bulk tissue without any cell sorting. Three rounds of nested PCR, following a modified ARM-PCR protocol, produced the TCRbeta library. TCRdb re-called the multiplex PCR reads with MiXCR, one entry per CDR3 protein. Seen here are under 150,000 distinct CDR3 sequences, roughly 66% observed once, and the top ten hold 15% to 20%. The sample comprised lung tumor tissue. These receptors all stem from a man between 60 and 75 years old with small cell lung cancer.

As for this clonotype: A much larger clone lies a single base off, so this may be a read error. The chain combines TRBV5-4 with TRBJ2-2; TRBD2 matches at 7 bases. The germline V gene encodes CDR1 SGHNT and CDR2 YYREEE (reference sequence). This CDR3 region has 14 residues. CDR3 in amino acids: CASSAGLVPGKLFF. Here the CDR3 DNA reads TGTGCCAGCAGCGCTGGACTAGTGCCCGGGAAGCTGTTTTTT.

This chain connects TRBV6-5 to TRBJ1-2; D gene unclear. Germline CDR1 and CDR2: MNHEY and SVGAGI. This CDR3 contains 12 residues. V lost 6 bases, J lost 8 bases, and 13 bases lay in between. The CDR3 DNA reads as TGTGCCAGCAGGGTGGCCGCAGCAGGCTACACCTTC. Protein product: CASRVAAAGYTF.

This clonotype appeared a few times. The chain links TRBV12-3 or TRBV12-4 to TRBJ2-5; D assignment may be TRBD1 or TRBD2 (5 bases each). The CDR3 has 16 amino acids. Trimming cost V 6 bases and J 2 bases, with 19 bases left between them. CDR3 region: CASSFSLGRPQETQYF. The CDR3 DNA reads TGTGCCAGCAGCTTCTCCCTGGGACGGCCACAAGAGACCCAGTACTTC.

This clonotype was seen repeatedly, ten times or more. The chain employs TRBV11-2 and TRBJ2-7; D is unresolved. CDR1 is SGHAT, CDR2 FQNNGV, per germline. Trimming left V 0 bases short and J 2 bases short, with 11 bases between. The CDR3 totals 15 residues. The CDR3 region has the DNA TGTGCCAGCAGCTTAGACCCCCACAACACCTACGAGCAGTACGTC. Its translation: CASSLDPHNTYEQYV.

The rearrangement uses TRBV5-5 and TRBJ2-5, with 11 positions matching TRBD2. Germline values: CDR1 SGHKS, CDR2 YYEKEE (reference sequence). The V segment lost 5 bases and the J segment 5 bases; nucleotides outside the gene matches: 11. This CDR3 is 16 amino acids long. In nucleotides, the CDR3 is TGTGCCAGCAGGGCGAGACAACTAGCGGGAGCGGAGACCCAGTACTTC. The encoded protein is CASRARQLAGAETQYF.

This clonotype was observed a single time. This may be a read error: a much more frequent sequence differs by one nucleotide. Without the conserved terminal phenylalanine or tryptophan, this CDR3 likely stems from a read error. The V gene is TRBV29-1, the J gene TRBJ1-6, with 8 nucleotides matching TRBD1. This CDR3 is 13 amino acids long. Germline V CDR1 and CDR2: SQVTM, ANQGSEA. V trimming: 6 bases; J trimming: 7 bases; junction bases outside the gene matches: 5. The CDR3 region has the DNA TGCAGCGTAGCGGACAGGGCGAATTCACCCCTCCACATT. It yields the protein CSVADRANSPLHI.

The table lists this clonotype with many counts. The rearrangement links TRBV19 to TRBJ2-3, with D possibly being TRBD1 (6 bases). Per the germline V gene, CDR1 is LNHDA and CDR2 is SQIVND (reference sequence). The CDR3 is 14 amino acids. The V gene lost 7 bases and the J gene lost 3 bases, with 14 bases spanning the gap. The CDR3 here is CASTTLQGTDTQYF. CDR3 in DNA: TGTGCCAGTACTACTCTCCAGGGGACAGATACGCAGTATTTT.

Notes on this clonotype: This may come from a read error, since a much larger clone is one base off. This chain joins TRBV29-1 and TRBJ1-2, with no clear D. Germline V lookup: CDR1 SQVTM, CDR2 ANQGSEA. This CDR3 is built from 14 residues. Trimming removed 8 bases from V and 6 bases from J, with 22 bases in between. CDR3 region: CSIWAGGGYDGYTF. The DNA for the CDR3 is TGCAGCATTTGGGCAGGTGGCGGGTACGATGGCTACACCTTC.

As to this clonotype: A much larger clone differs by one base, so this may be a read error. The chain recombines TRBV5-1 with TRBJ2-1, with D perhaps TRBD2 (6 bases). The CDR3 has 16 amino acids. Germline CDR1 is SGHRS and CDR2 is YFSETQ. In DNA form, the CDR3 reads TGCGCCAGCAGCTTGGGGGCTAGCGTAAACTACAATGAGCACTTCTTC. It encodes CASSLGASVNYNEHFF.

This clonotype was recorded many times. The V and J genes are TRBV12-3 or TRBV12-4 and TRBJ1-3; no definite D call. V lost 5 bases and J lost 0, with 8 bases in between. The CDR3 length is 14 residues. CDR3 sequence reads: CASSHTSSGNTIYF. The DNA of the CDR3 is TGTGCCAGCAGTCACACCAGCTCTGGAAACACCATATATTTT.

There are many counts of this clonotype. The chain couples TRBV20-1 to TRBJ2-3; D not certain. CDR3 length: 14 amino acids. Trimming cost V 0 bases and J 6 bases, with 13 bases left between them. Germline-derived CDR1 and CDR2 are DFQATT and SNEGSKA (reference sequence). CDR3 protein: CSARDPITADTQYF. CDR3 nucleotide sequence: TGCAGTGCTAGAGATCCGATTACGGCCGATACGCAGTATTTT.